This is a list of T cell receptor beta chains from one sample in a study of cytomegalovirus exposure and HLA in healthy donors. Sequencing used immunoSEQ multiplex PCR; TCRdb keeps in-frame clones, though not all of them. The repertoire has 95,000 to 110,000 clones, around 77% of them found once; the top ten carry 4.2%. Material: PBMCs. Receptor source: a male donor in good health and CMV-seronegative. CDR3s include the opening cysteine and the closing phenylalanine or tryptophan. The D gene is left open where the match is weak. Only part of the rows carry a size: once, few, many, or a class if the clone is expanded.

TRBV27	TRBD1	.	TRBJ1-2	TGTGCCAGCAGTATTAGACAGGGAGGTCCCTATGGCTACACCTTC	CASSIRQGGPYGYTF
TRBV28	TRBD1	few	TRBJ1-5	TGTGCCAGCAGGCCCGACAGGGGGCGCAATCAGCCCCAGCATTTT	CASRPDRGRNQPQHF
TRBV5-6	.	.	TRBJ2-7	TGTGCCAGCAGCCAGGACTACTCCTCCTACGAGCAGTACTTC	CASSQDYSSYEQYF
TRBV27	TRBD1	.	TRBJ1-1	TGTGCCAGCTGGAGACAGGGACTGAACACTGAAGCTTTCTTT	CASWRQGLNTEAFF
TRBV2	TRBD1	.	TRBJ2-3	TGTGCCAGCAGTGTTTCGGGACAGGGGGAAAAAGATACGCAGTATTTT	CASSVSGQGEKDTQYF
TRBV30	TRBD1	once	TRBJ1-4	TGTGCCTGGAGTGTACCTTACAGGGGGCAGGTGGAAAAACTGTTTTTT	CAWSVPYRGQVEKLFF
TRBV5-1	TRBD2	.	TRBJ2-1	TGCGCCAGCAGCTCAGGGACTAGCGGGAACAATGAGCAGTTCTTC	CASSSGTSGNNEQFF
TRBV27	TRBD2	.	TRBJ2-1	TGTGCCAGCAGTTTATGGACTAGCGGGAGCGGGGAGCAGTTCTTC	CASSLWTSGSGEQFF
TRBV15	.	.	TRBJ2-5	TGTGCCACCAGCAGAGATGCGGCTAGCAAATTTGTGTGGGAGACCCAGTACTTC	CATSRDAASKFVWETQYF
TRBV19	TRBD2	.	TRBJ2-7	TGTGCCAGTAGAGAAGCGGGAATCTCCTACGAGCAGTACTTC	CASREAGISYEQYF
TRBV6-5	TRBD1	few	TRBJ2-7	TGTGCCAGCAGTTACTCGAACAGGGGGCCCTACGAGCAGTACTTC	CASSYSNRGPYEQYF
TRBV10-3	.	.	TRBJ1-2	TGTGCCATCAGTGAGTCGGAACAGGCTATCTATGGCTACACCTTC	CAISESEQAIYGYTF
TRBV4-2	TRBD1	.	TRBJ2-2	TGTGCCAGCAGCCAAGGGACAGGGACGGCCGGGGAGCTGTTTTTT	CASSQGTGTAGELFF
TRBV28	TRBD1	.	TRBJ1-1	TGTGCCAGCAGCTTAGGATTAGGACAGGTTGAAAGCACTGAAGCTTTCTTT	CASSLGLGQVESTEAFF
TRBV27	.	.	TRBJ2-7	TGTGCCAGCAGTTTAAGGGCAGGGCCATACGAGCAGTACTTC	CASSLRAGPYEQYF
TRBV18	.	few	TRBJ1-3	TGTGCCAGCTCACCTAAAGGACTCAGCTCTGGAAACACCATATATTTT	CASSPKGLSSGNTIYF
TRBV29-1	.	.	TRBJ2-1	TGCAGCGTTGCAGGGTACAATGAGCAGTTCTTC	CSVAGYNEQFF
TRBV28	.	.	TRBJ1-4	TGTGCCAGCAGTTCCCCGACAGGCGGAAATGAAAAACTGTTTTTT	CASSSPTGGNEKLFF
TRBV25-1	.	.	TRBJ2-7	TGTGCCAGCGGGGGGTACGGGGCCTACGAGCAGTACTTC	CASGGYGAYEQYF
TRBV7-6	.	.	TRBJ1-3	TGTGCCAGCAGCCCGGGACAAGACTCTGGAAACACCATATATTTT	CASSPGQDSGNTIYF
TRBV27	TRBD2	.	TRBJ2-5	TGTGCCAGCACCTTCTACCTAGCGGGCTTGGAGGAGACCCAGTACTTC	CASTFYLAGLEETQYF
TRBV2	.	.	TRBJ1-2	TGTGCCAGCACCGGGGGGCGATACTATGGCTACACCTTC	CASTGGRYYGYTF
TRBV29-1	TRBD1	.	TRBJ1-1	TGCAGCGCCCGGACAGGGGACACTGAAGCTTTCTTT	CSARTGDTEAFF
TRBV11-2	TRBD2	.	TRBJ2-5	TGTGCCAGCAGCTTGGGTGCGGGAGAATTTGGGACCCAGTACTTC	CASSLGAGEFGTQYF
TRBV29-1	.	.	TRBJ2-5	TGCAGCGTTGAACGGGAGTTTGAACAGTACTTC	CSVEREFEQYF
TRBV6-5	.	.	TRBJ2-7	TGTGCCAGCAGTAGGGGCGGAAAGAGCTGGATCGAGCAGTACTTC	CASSRGGKSWIEQYF
TRBV18	.	once	TRBJ1-2	TGTGCCAGCACCCCCGCGGCCTCTGACTATGGCTACACCTTC	CASTPAASDYGYTF
TRBV2	TRBD2	once	TRBJ2-7	TGTGCCACCCAGACTAGCGGGAGGGGTAGCTCCTACGAGCAGTACTTC	CATQTSGRGSSYEQYF
TRBV5-1	TRBD2	once	TRBJ2-5	TGCGCCAGCAGTAGAGGGACTAGCGGGAGTCGGTACCAAGAGACCCAGTACTTC	CASSRGTSGSRYQETQYF
TRBV7-6	TRBD2	.	TRBJ2-4	TGTGCCAGCAGCTTAGTTTTGCGGGAGCTAGCCAAAAACATTCAGTACTTC	CASSLVLRELAKNIQYF
TRBV19	.	once	TRBJ2-1	TGTGCCAGTAGTTGGTCGGTTGTAAATGAGCAGTTCTTC	CASSWSVVNEQFF
TRBV7-9	TRBD1	.	TRBJ2-7	TGTGCCAGCAGCCCCACGGGGGGACAGGGTCCCTACGAGCAGTACTTC	CASSPTGGQGPYEQYF
TRBV11-2	.	.	TRBJ2-3	TGTGCCAGCAGCTTAGAAGGGGTTACAGATACGCAGTATTTT	CASSLEGVTDTQYF
TRBV7-9	.	.	TRBJ2-1	TGTGCCAGCGGCAACTACAATGAGCAGTTCTTC	CASGNYNEQFF
TRBV6-5	.	.	TRBJ2-1	TGTGCCAGCAGCTCAACCAGATACAATGAGCAGTTCTTC	CASSSTRYNEQFF
TRBV7-2	TRBD1	few	TRBJ2-1	TGTGCCAGCAGCTTAGATCAGGGGGGACAGGGCTCCTACAATGAGCAGTTCTTC	CASSLDQGGQGSYNEQFF
TRBV9	TRBD2	few	TRBJ2-2	TGTGCCAGCAGCCTCGGGACTAGCGGGAGGGCCGGGGAGCTGTTTTTT	CASSLGTSGRAGELFF
TRBV29-1	.	.	TRBJ1-2	TGCAGCGTCTCTCGGGACAAAGCTAACTATGGCTACACCTTC	CSVSRDKANYGYTF
TRBV11-2	.	.	TRBJ1-3	TGTGCCAGCAGCTTACAGGGAATGGGAAACACCATATATTTT	CASSLQGMGNTIYF
TRBV30	TRBD1	.	TRBJ2-7	TGTGCCTGGAGTGAGGGGACAGGGGACTACGAGCAGTACTTC	CAWSEGTGDYEQYF
TRBV6-6	TRBD1	.	TRBJ2-3	TGTGCCAGCAGTCTTACAGGGGTCTTCACAGATACGCAGTATTTT	CASSLTGVFTDTQYF
TRBV7-2	TRBD2	.	TRBJ2-3	TGTGCCAGCAGCTTAGGAAGGGGCGGGAGCGGGTATTTT	CASSLGRGGSGYF
TRBV4-1	.	few	TRBJ1-2	TGCGCCAGCAGCCCAAGCGCCCCAGGGACTAACTATGGCTACACCTTC	CASSPSAPGTNYGYTF
TRBV6-1	.	.	TRBJ1-5	TGTGCCAGCAGTGAAGCGCCGGGAAATCAGCCCCAGCATTTT	CASSEAPGNQPQHF
TRBV6-1	TRBD2	.	TRBJ2-6	TGTGCCAGCAGTGAAGGGACTAGCGGGATTGGGGCCAACGTCCTGACTTTC	CASSEGTSGIGANVLTF
TRBV27	.	.	TRBJ2-3	TGTGCCAGCAGCAACGGGGCGGGGTTCACAGATACGCAGTATTTT	CASSNGAGFTDTQYF
TRBV5-4	.	.	TRBJ2-7	TGTGCCAGCAGCTTGGCCAGGAGTAGCGGAGGTGGGGAGCAGTACTTC	CASSLARSSGGGEQYF
TRBV30	TRBD1	.	TRBJ2-2	TGTGCCTGGAGGGGACAGGGAAACACCGGGGAGCTGTTTTTT	CAWRGQGNTGELFF
TRBV10-3	TRBD2	.	TRBJ2-1	TGTGCCATCAGTGAACTACGAGCGGGAGGTACCGTTAATGAGCAGTTCTTC	CAISELRAGGTVNEQFF
TRBV7-9	TRBD1	.	TRBJ1-2	TGTGCCAGCAGCCGTACCACAGGGGAAAGAAAGGATGGCTACACCTTC	CASSRTTGERKDGYTF
TRBV29-1	TRBD1	.	TRBJ1-2	TGCAGCGTTGAAGGGGGACAGGGGTATGGCTACACCTTC	CSVEGGQGYGYTF
TRBV15	.	.	TRBJ1-1	TGTGCCACCAGCAGCCACAGGAACACTGAAGCTTTCTTT	CATSSHRNTEAFF
TRBV2	TRBD2	.	TRBJ2-1	TGTGCCAGCAGCGCTCCCGGGACTACTCTAAATGAGCAGTTCTTC	CASSAPGTTLNEQFF
TRBV29-1	TRBD1	.	TRBJ1-2	TGCAGCGCCCGGACAGGGGGCGACTATGGCTACACCTTC	CSARTGGDYGYTF
TRBV10-3	TRBD1	few	TRBJ1-1	TGTGCCATCAGTGAGGGGACAGGGGCGAACACTGAAGCTTTCTTT	CAISEGTGANTEAFF